This is a list of T cell receptor beta chains from one sample in a study of blood T cell repertoires in COVID-19. Sequencing was performed with immunoSEQ multiplex PCR; in TCRdb, only in-frame clones are kept and a portion is missing. Among almost 400,000 clones listed, roughly 89% were seen once. The sequenced sample consisted of PBMCs or T cells enriched from blood (not recorded which). These receptors were obtained from a woman in her 30s who had recovered from COVID-19. CDR3s include the opening cysteine and the closing phenylalanine or tryptophan. The D gene is left open where the match is weak. The size entry is marked missing in some rows and otherwise reads once, few, many or a size class.

clone size,D gene,J gene,V gene,CDR3 protein,CDR3 DNA
-,-,TRBJ2-7,TRBV6-6,CASSYGLYEQYF,TGTGCCAGCAGTTACGGACTTTACGAGCAGTACTTC
-,TRBD2,TRBJ2-7,TRBV5-1,CASTLTSGLFYEQYF,TGCGCCAGCACCTTAACTAGCGGCTTATTCTACGAGCAGTACTTC
-,-,TRBJ2-3,TRBV5-1,CASSLFAEEGTDTQYF,TGCGCCAGCAGCTTGTTTGCGGAGGAGGGCACAGATACGCAGTATTTT
-,TRBD2,TRBJ2-3,TRBV19,CASSLASGSTDTQYF,TGTGCCAGTAGTCTGGCTAGCGGAAGCACAGATACGCAGTATTTT
-,TRBD2,TRBJ2-1,TRBV18,CASSLGLAAYDEQFF,TGTGCCAGCTCACTGGGACTAGCGGCTTACGATGAGCAGTTCTTC
-,-,TRBJ1-5,TRBV7-9,CASSPSGDQPQHF,TGTGCCAGCAGCCCCTCGGGGGATCAGCCCCAGCATTTT
-,TRBD2,TRBJ2-1,TRBV6-2/TRBV6-3,CASSYGSGGANEQFF,TGTGCCAGCAGTTACGGGAGCGGGGGGGCCAATGAGCAGTTCTTC
-,TRBD2,TRBJ2-1,TRBV7-3,CASSHSSGRANEQFF,TGTGCCAGCAGCCACTCTAGCGGGAGGGCCAATGAGCAGTTCTTC
-,TRBD1,TRBJ1-1,TRBV11-2,CASSFMTGGNTEAFF,TGTGCCAGCAGCTTCATGACAGGGGGGAACACTGAAGCTTTCTTT
-,TRBD1,TRBJ2-1,TRBV6-5,CASKPGARGQEFF,TGTGCCAGCAAACCTGGCGCAAGAGGACAGGAGTTCTTC
-,-,TRBJ2-3,TRBV24-1,CATSGVGGDTQYF,TGTGCCACCAGTGGGGTAGGAGGAGATACGCAGTATTTT
-,-,TRBJ1-3,TRBV4-2,CASSPGVSGNTIYF,TGTGCCAGCAGCCCGGGGGTTTCTGGAAACACCATATATTTT
-,TRBD1,TRBJ2-7,TRBV4-1,CASSLYRGYEQYF,TGCGCCAGCAGCCTATACAGGGGATACGAGCAGTACTTC
-,TRBD1,TRBJ2-7,TRBV28,CASSLVGTGVYEQYF,TGTGCCAGCAGTTTGGTCGGGACAGGGGTGTACGAGCAGTACTTC
-,-,TRBJ2-7,TRBV30,CAWSWGSDLYEQYF,TGTGCCTGGAGTTGGGGTAGCGATTTATACGAGCAGTACTTC
few,-,TRBJ1-2,TRBV27,CASGRRQENYGYTF,TGTGCCAGTGGACGGAGACAGGAAAACTATGGCTACACCTTC
-,-,TRBJ1-1,TRBV29-1,CSVQEIGEAFF,TGCAGCGTTCAAGAGATCGGTGAAGCTTTCTTT
-,-,TRBJ1-2,TRBV20-1,CSASDWVLQTYGYTF,TGCAGTGCTAGTGATTGGGTGTTACAGACGTATGGCTACACCTTC
-,-,TRBJ2-1,TRBV24-1,CATSDGGVGRALEQFF,TGTGCCACCAGTGATGGGGGCGTGGGGAGGGCCCTTGAGCAGTTCTTC
once,TRBD1,TRBJ1-5,TRBV7-9,CASSNPGQSNQPQHF,TGTGCCAGCAGCAACCCGGGACAGTCGAATCAGCCCCAGCATTTT
few,TRBD2,TRBJ2-1,TRBV7-2,CASSSLAGGLDEQFF,TGTGCCAGCAGCTCCTTAGCGGGGGGGCTGGATGAGCAGTTCTTC
-,-,TRBJ1-4,TRBV10-3,CAIGQRGGPKNEKLFF,TGTGCCATCGGCCAGAGGGGGGGGCCCAAGAATGAAAAACTGTTTTTT
-,-,TRBJ1-5,TRBV6-4,CASSQNSNQPQHF,TGTGCCAGCAGCCAGAATAGCAATCAGCCCCAGCATTTT
-,-,TRBJ2-7,TRBV7-6,CASSYQPPGLSYEQYF,TGTGCCAGCAGCTATCAACCCCCGGGACTTTCCTACGAGCAGTACTTC
-,-,TRBJ1-1,TRBV6-5,CASGELGGMSTEAFF,TGTGCCAGCGGAGAACTTGGCGGAATGAGCACTGAAGCTTTCTTT
-,TRBD1,TRBJ1-1,TRBV6-5,CASSSRDRDTEAFF,TGTGCCAGCAGTTCACGGGACAGGGACACTGAAGCTTTCTTT
few,TRBD1,TRBJ1-1,TRBV9,CASSVGLGQGANTEAFF,TGTGCCAGCAGCGTAGGCCTGGGACAGGGGGCGAACACTGAAGCTTTCTTT
-,-,TRBJ1-2,TRBV25-1,CASSGNRAPYGYTF,TGTGCCAGCAGTGGTAACAGGGCTCCCTATGGCTACACCTTC
once,-,TRBJ1-2,TRBV9,CASSPDSGHSYGYTF,TGTGCCAGCAGCCCAGACTCAGGGCATAGCTATGGCTACACCTTC
-,TRBD1,TRBJ1-2,TRBV18,CASSPKTTGRNYGYTF,TGTGCCAGCTCACCCAAAACGACAGGGAGGAACTATGGCTACACCTTC
-,-,TRBJ1-1,TRBV7-8,CASSLSRDTEAFF,TGTGCCAGCAGCTTAAGCCGGGACACTGAAGCTTTCTTT
-,-,TRBJ1-5,TRBV19,CASSSRETGIQLYSNQPQHF,TGTGCCAGTAGTTCCCGGGAAACAGGGATTCAACTATATAGCAATCAGCCCCAGCATTTT
few,-,TRBJ2-1,TRBV7-3,CASSGGLVNEQFF,TGTGCCAGCAGCGGGGGGTTAGTCAATGAGCAGTTCTTC
-,-,TRBJ2-5,TRBV28,CASSWDWPSTQYF,TGTGCCAGCAGTTGGGACTGGCCCTCTACCCAGTACTTC
few,-,TRBJ1-6,TRBV27,CASSFGAFFSPLHF,TGTGCCAGCAGTTTTGGGGCTTTTTTTTCACCCCTCCACTTT
once,-,TRBJ1-2,TRBV7-9,CASGEYGYTF,TGTGCCAGCGGAGAGTATGGCTACACCTTC
-,TRBD1,TRBJ2-1,TRBV25-1,CASSEDRVFNEQFF,TGTGCCAGCAGTGAAGACAGGGTTTTCAATGAGCAGTTCTTC
-,TRBD2,TRBJ2-7,TRBV27,CASSLSWGLAGVWYEQYF,TGTGCCAGCAGTTTATCATGGGGGCTAGCGGGAGTATGGTACGAGCAGTACTTC
-,TRBD1,TRBJ1-5,TRBV28,CASSDATGVAQHF,TGTGCCAGCAGCGACGCGACAGGGGTGGCCCAGCATTTT
-,TRBD2,TRBJ2-7,TRBV7-2,CASSLGAGGLPYEQYF,TGTGCCAGCAGCTTAGGTGCGGGGGGGCTCCCCTACGAGCAGTACTTC
-,-,TRBJ2-2,TRBV6-5,CASSYPAGPFTGELFF,TGTGCCAGCAGTTACCCGGCGGGACCTTTCACCGGGGAGCTGTTTTTT